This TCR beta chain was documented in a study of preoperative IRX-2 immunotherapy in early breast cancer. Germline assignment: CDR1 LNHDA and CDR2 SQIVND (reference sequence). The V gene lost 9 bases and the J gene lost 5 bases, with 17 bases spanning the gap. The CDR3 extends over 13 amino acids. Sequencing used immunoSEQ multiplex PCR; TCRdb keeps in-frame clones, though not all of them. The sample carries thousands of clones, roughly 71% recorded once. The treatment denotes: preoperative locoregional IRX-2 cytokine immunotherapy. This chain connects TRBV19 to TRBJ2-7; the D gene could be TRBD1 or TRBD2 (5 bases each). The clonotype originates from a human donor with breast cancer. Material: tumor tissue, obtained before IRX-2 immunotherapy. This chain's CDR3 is CASSYRRAHEQYF. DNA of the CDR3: TGTGCCAGCTCGTACAGGCGGGCCCACGAGCAGTACTTC.